Shown below are 3 T cell receptor beta chains from a single sample sequenced in a study of blood T cell repertoires in COVID-19. Profiling relied on immunoSEQ multiplex PCR, and the TCRdb table lists in-frame clones only, not all of them. The data contain about 150,000 clones, about 86% of them singletons. The sequenced sample consisted of peripheral blood. The receptors were sampled from an older woman with active or convalescent COVID-19.

The chain carries TRBV6-5 and TRBJ1-1, with 7 bases matching TRBD1. This CDR3 is built from 13 residues. Germline V gene sequence: CDR1 MNHEY, CDR2 SVGAGI. The J segment lost 0 bases and the V segment lost 6 bases, leaving 1 base of the junction unmatched. In nucleotides, the CDR3 is TGTGCCAGCAGACAGGGGATGAACACTGAAGCTTTCTTT. Its protein is CASRQGMNTEAFF.

The table lists this clone with a few counts. Distinct nucleotide sequences in the sample also encode this CDR3. This sequence joins TRBV19 and TRBJ1-5; 11 nucleotides agree with TRBD1. The CDR3 is 14 amino acids. V was clipped by 5 bases and J by 7 bases; unmatched bases: 4. Germline CDR1 is LNHDA and CDR2 is SQIVND (reference sequence). CDR3 coding DNA: TGTGCCAGTAGTGGGACAGGGGGATACCAGCCCCAGCATTTT. Encoded protein: CASSGTGGYQPQHF.

This clone was seen a few times. This sequence joins TRBV7-2 and TRBJ2-7; 8 bases agree with TRBD2. This CDR3 spans 16 amino acids. From germline, CDR1 is SGHTA and CDR2 FQGNSA. V lost 2 bases to trimming and J lost 0 bases; unmatched junction nucleotides: 6. The CDR3 spells CASSLRSGGSSYEQYF. In DNA form, the CDR3 reads TGTGCCAGCAGCTTAAGGAGCGGGGGCAGCTCCTACGAGCAGTACTTC.